These 29 T cell receptor beta chains were sequenced from one sample in a study of blood T cell repertoires in COVID-19. Libraries were prepared by immunoSEQ multiplex PCR; TCRdb keeps only in-frame clonotypes and omits some of them. The sample has about half a million clones, 75% to 90% seen once. Input material: peripheral blood. Every receptor here comes from a human donor in a cohort sampled during active COVID-19.

This chain links TRBV28 with TRBJ2-2; 7 bases fit TRBD1. There are 14 residues in the CDR3. V trimming: 6 bases; J trimming: 3 bases; junction bases outside the gene matches: 4. In germline, CDR1 is MDHEN, CDR2 SYDVKM. CDR3 coding DNA: TGTGCCAGCAGCCCCGGGACAGACACCGGGGAGCTGTTTTTT. This sequence encodes CASSPGTDTGELFF.

This clone was observed a few times. This CDR3 is CASSSSRGQPQHF. Written as DNA, the CDR3 is TGTGCCAGCAGCTCCTCTAGGGGTCAGCCCCAGCATTTT. The chain carries TRBV7-3 and TRBJ1-5; the D gene is possibly TRBD1 (5 bases). The CDR3 consists of 13 residues. Trimming pared 4 bases from V and 6 bases from J, leaving 10 bases between. The germline V gene has CDR1 SGHTA and CDR2 FQGTGA.

This chain uses TRBV7-9 with TRBJ2-3; no definite D call. Trimming cost V 3 bases and J 0 bases, with 7 bases left between them. CDR1 is SEHNR and CDR2 is FQNEAQ in the germline V gene (reference sequence). This CDR3 has 14 residues. CDR3 bases: TGTGCCAGCAGCTTCGATCGGAGCACAGATACGCAGTATTTT. This codes for CASSFDRSTDTQYF.

The V and J genes are TRBV5-6 and TRBJ2-4; 10 nucleotides match TRBD2. The CDR3 is 18 residues long. Germline assignment: CDR1 SGHDT and CDR2 YYEEEE. V lost 0 bases, J lost 2 bases, and 8 bases stayed unmatched. The CDR3 coding sequence is TGTGCCAGCAGCTTGGCCAGCGGGAGGGCTAGGACCAAAAACATTCAGTACTTC. This gives the protein CASSLASGRARTKNIQYF.

The chain links TRBV11-3 to TRBJ2-7; D might be TRBD2 (6 bases). Trimming removed 2 bases at V and 6 bases at J, with 8 bases between. This CDR3 has 12 amino acids. The germline CDR1 and CDR2 sequences are SGHNT and YENEEA. The CDR3 bases are TGTGCCAGCAGCTTACGTAGCGGCGAGCAGTACTTC. The encoded protein is CASSLRSGEQYF.

The V and J genes are TRBV7-9 and TRBJ1-1; possibly TRBD1 for D (6 bases). The CDR3 is 13 residues long. Germline loops: CDR1 SEHNR, CDR2 FQNEAQ (reference sequence). Between the trimmed V and J ends, which lost 3 bases and 7 bases, there was a span of 12 bases. The DNA for the CDR3 is TGTGCCAGCAGCTTGACAGGTTGGGATGAAGCTTTCTTT. Protein product: CASSLTGWDEAFF.

This clone was counted a single time. The DNA for the CDR3 is TGTGCCAGCAGCGGGCCGACATGGGAGAAAGCTTTCTTT. Its protein is CASSGPTWEKAFF. The chain uses TRBV28 and TRBJ1-1, with unresolved D. V was shortened by 6 bases and J by 9 bases, with 17 bases between the two germline ends. This CDR3 region has 13 residues. From germline, CDR1 is MDHEN and CDR2 SYDVKM. The full variable domain, with the rest looked up from reference TRBV28 and TRBJ1-1, is DVKVTQSSRYLVKRTGEKVFLECVQDMDHENMFWYRQDPGLGLRLIYFSYDVKMKEKGDIPEGYSVSREKKERFSLILESASTNQTSMYLCASSGPTWEKAFFGQGTRLTVV.

The V and J genes are TRBV3-1 (or the pseudogene TRBV3-2) and TRBJ1-1; 7 positions match TRBD1. This CDR3 is built from 14 residues. CDR1 LGHDT and CDR2 YNNKEL come from the germline V gene (reference sequence). V trimming: 4 bases; J trimming: 3 bases; junction bases outside the gene matches: 5. Here the CDR3 DNA reads TGTGCCAGCAGCCCGGGGACAGACCACACTGAAGCTTTCTTT. As protein: CASSPGTDHTEAFF.

The table lists this clone with a count of one. V and J are TRBV30 and TRBJ1-2, with TRBD1 matching over 10 bases. The CDR3 extends over 16 amino acids. Germline V lookup: CDR1 GTSNPN, CDR2 SVGIG (reference sequence). Trimming at V came to 2 bases and at J to 8 bases, leaving 14 bases not matched to a gene. The CDR3: CAWSTGTGVEVGGYTF. CDR3 in DNA: TGTGCCTGGAGTACCGGGACAGGGGTAGAGGTTGGGGGCTACACCTTC.

V and J are TRBV5-1 and TRBJ2-2, with D tentatively TRBD1 (6 bases). From germline, CDR1 is SGHRS and CDR2 YFSETQ. V dropped 6 bases and J dropped 5 bases, with 11 bases sitting between them. The CDR3 is made up of 13 amino acids. In nucleotides, the CDR3 is TGCGCCAGCACCCTACAGGGAACCGGGGAGCTGTTTTTT. Translating gives CASTLQGTGELFF.

This clone was counted a single time. V and J are TRBV10-2 and TRBJ2-3; TRBD2 is a possible D gene (5 bases). The CDR3 runs to 13 residues. Trimming took off 6 bases at V and 5 bases at J, with 12 bases between the two ends. CDR1 is WSHSY, CDR2 SAAADI, per germline. CDR3: CASRANRGDTQYF. CDR3 DNA sequence: TGCGCCAGCAGGGCCAATCGGGGAGATACGCAGTATTTT.

The chain recombines TRBV6-5 with TRBJ2-7, with no clear D. Germline V gives CDR1 MNHEY, CDR2 SVGAGI. There are 14 residues in the CDR3. The germline V and J ends were trimmed by 0 bases and 4 bases, with 10 bases remaining between them. The chain's CDR3 is CASSYSRQPYEQYF. Here the CDR3 DNA reads TGTGCCAGCAGTTACTCGAGACAACCGTACGAGCAGTACTTC.

This clone has only one observation. CDR3 loop: CASSLDSSYNEQFF. CDR3 bases: TGTGCCAGCAGCTTGGACAGCTCCTACAATGAGCAGTTCTTC. The chain combines TRBV11-3 with TRBJ2-1; tentatively, D is TRBD1 (6 bases). The CDR3 spans 14 residues. V lost 3 bases, J lost 0 bases, and 6 bases lay in between. Germline CDR1 is SGHNT and CDR2 is YENEEA.

V usage is TRBV19 and J usage is TRBJ1-2; 7 bases are a match to TRBD1. This CDR3 is built from 12 residues. CDR1 and CDR2 from the germline V gene are LNHDA and SQIVND (reference sequence). V lost 5 bases and J lost 10; bases outside the gene matches: 7. CDR3 in DNA: TGTGCCAGTAGTCTCCGGGACAGCCACTACACCTTC. Translated: CASSLRDSHYTF.

Here the CDR3 reads CASSWGGGNTIYF. Written as DNA, the CDR3 is TGTGCCAGCAGCTGGGGCGGTGGAAACACCATATATTTT. The chain combines TRBV5-5 with TRBJ1-3; D possibly corresponds to TRBD1 (5 bases). The V and J ends lost 3 bases and 3 bases respectively, with 7 bases between them. There are 13 residues in the CDR3. Germline values: CDR1 SGHKS, CDR2 YYEKEE (reference sequence).

This clone was picked up one time. The chain employs TRBV6-2 or TRBV6-3 and TRBJ1-5; maybe TRBD1 (6 bases). CDR1 is MNHEY and CDR2 is SVGEGT in the germline V gene. The CDR3 loop spans 15 amino acids. V shed 2 bases and J shed 4 bases, with 12 bases lying between them. The CDR3 reads CASSYVDSLNQPQHF. The CDR3 DNA reads as TGTGCCAGCAGTTACGTGGACAGTTTGAATCAGCCCCAGCATTTT.

The chain joins TRBV5-6 to TRBJ1-1; TRBD1 aligns across 9 bases. V dropped 4 bases and J dropped 4; count of bases not matched to a gene: 8. The CDR3 extends over 15 amino acids. The V gene's germline CDR1 is SGHDT and CDR2 YYEEEE. The CDR3 here is CASSPWDRVVTEAFF. The CDR3 DNA sequence: TGTGCCAGCAGCCCCTGGGACAGGGTTGTCACTGAAGCTTTCTTT.

The sample holds one count of this clone. This sequence joins TRBV12-3 or TRBV12-4 and TRBJ1-1; D ambiguous. The CDR3 consists of 13 residues. V was pared by 3 bases and J by 4 bases, with 9 bases between. CDR3 DNA sequence: TGTGCCAGCAGTTTGGCTTCGGGCACTGAAGCTTTCTTT. Protein: CASSLASGTEAFF.

The chain uses TRBV6-5 and TRBJ1-5, with TRBD1 matching over 7 bases. CDR1 and CDR2 (germline): MNHEY, SVGAGI. The CDR3 length is 15 residues. J lost 1 base, V lost 7 bases, and 7 bases had no gene match. CDR3 nucleotides: TGTGCCAGCATTTTCAGACAGGGAAGCAATCAGCCCCAGCATTTT. Translated, it gives CASIFRQGSNQPQHF.

The gene calls are TRBV30 and TRBJ1-1, with D possibly TRBD1 on 6 matching bases. The CDR3 is made up of 13 amino acids. Per germline, CDR1 GTSNPN and CDR2 SVGIG (reference sequence). Trimming shortened V by 3 bases and J by 5 bases, and 13 bases separated the two germline ends. The CDR3 reads CAWRANRATEAFF. CDR3 nucleotides: TGTGCCTGGAGGGCAAACAGGGCGACTGAAGCTTTCTTT.

The J gene is TRBJ2-3, the V gene TRBV5-1; D possibly corresponds to TRBD1 (5 bases). This CDR3 contains 16 residues. From germline, CDR1 is SGHRS and CDR2 YFSETQ. Trimming removed 0 bases from V and 4 bases from J, with 15 bases in between. Here the CDR3 DNA reads TGCGCCAGCAGCTTGGCCTCCCAGGGTCGGCCAGATACGCAGTATTTT. Encoded protein: CASSLASQGRPDTQYF.

The chain recombines TRBV19 with TRBJ2-5, with 10 positions matching TRBD1. CDR3 length: 14 amino acids. Germline V gene lookup returns CDR1 LNHDA and CDR2 SQIVND (reference sequence). V shed 10 bases and J 5 bases; nucleotides not matched to a gene: 10. The CDR3 DNA is TGTGCCACGGCCGGGACAGGGGTCGGGGAGACCCAGTACTTC. This codes for CATAGTGVGETQYF.

The CDR3 sequence is CASSPAKAFF. In DNA form, the CDR3 reads TGTGCCAGCTCACCTGCGAAAGCTTTCTTT. This chain links TRBV18 with TRBJ1-1; D remains ambiguous. Trimming removed 3 bases from V and 9 bases from J, with 5 bases in between. CDR1 and CDR2 (germline): KGHSH, LQKENI. The CDR3 has 10 residues. The whole variable domain, remainder taken from reference TRBV18 and TRBJ1-1, is NAGVMQNPRHLVRRRGQEARLRCSPMKGHSHVYWYRQLPEEGLKFMVYLQKENIIDESGMPKERFSAEFPKEGPSILRIQQVVRGDSAAYFCASSPAKAFFGQGTRLTVV.

The chain has TRBV9 and TRBJ2-1, with 8 bases that match TRBD2. Germline V CDR1 and CDR2: SGDLS, YYNGEE. Trimming removed 0 bases from V and 9 bases from J; junction bases left unmatched: 17. CDR3 length: 18 residues. The CDR3 is CASSVGARGAGESGEQFF. The CDR3 nucleotides read TGTGCCAGCAGCGTAGGGGCCAGGGGAGCGGGAGAATCGGGTGAGCAGTTCTTC.

The rearrangement uses TRBV7-6 and TRBJ2-6, with D possibly TRBD1 on 5 matching bases. CDR3 length equals 18 residues. V was pared by 1 base and J by 0 bases, with 13 bases between. Germline V gene data show CDR1 as SGHVS and CDR2 as FNYEAQ. Here the CDR3 reads CASSLEDSLISGANVLTF. CDR3 DNA: TGTGCCAGCAGCTTAGAAGACAGTCTCATCTCTGGGGCCAACGTCCTGACTTTC.

This clone was recorded once. The chain links TRBV5-1 to TRBJ2-7; 7 bases are a match to TRBD2. V lost 0 bases, J lost 5 bases, and 5 bases stayed unmatched. CDR1 SGHRS and CDR2 YFSETQ come from the germline V gene. The CDR3 runs to 14 residues. The CDR3 region is CASSLVAGADEQYF. As DNA, the CDR3 is TGCGCCAGCAGCTTGGTCGCGGGAGCTGACGAGCAGTACTTC.

V is TRBV10-3 and J is TRBJ1-1; 11 bases map to TRBD1. J gave up 2 bases and V 7 bases, and 3 bases lay outside the gene matches. Germline loops: CDR1 ENHRY, CDR2 SYGVKD. The CDR3 consists of 14 residues. The CDR3 protein is CAITGTGGNTEAFF. The CDR3 coding sequence is TGTGCCATCACCGGGACAGGGGGAAACACTGAAGCTTTCTTT.

The chain is built from TRBV5-1 and TRBJ1-1, with TRBD1 matching 8 bases. Germline V lookup: CDR1 SGHRS, CDR2 YFSETQ. V lost 1 base, J lost 1 base, and 6 bases stayed unmatched. The CDR3 extends over 16 amino acids. CDR3 sequence: CASSLQPGQGNTEAFF. In DNA form, the CDR3 reads TGCGCCAGCAGCTTGCAACCCGGACAGGGGAACACTGAAGCTTTCTTT. Full variable domain (outside the CDR3, taken from reference TRBV5-1 and TRBJ1-1): KAGVTQTPRYLIKTRGQQVTLSCSPISGHRSVSWYQQTPGQGLQFLFEYFSETQRNKGNFPGRFSGRQFSNSRSEMNVSTLELGDSALYLCASSLQPGQGNTEAFFGQGTRLTVV.

CDR3 loop: CASSLRRQSYNEQFF. CDR3 bases: TGTGCCAGCAGTTTAAGGCGACAGAGTTACAATGAGCAGTTCTTC. The rearrangement joins TRBV27 to TRBJ2-1, with D perhaps matching TRBD1 (5 bases). The CDR3 is 15 residues long. The V gene lost 2 bases and the J gene lost 4 bases, with 12 bases spanning the gap. Germline V gene data show CDR1 as MNHEY and CDR2 as SMNVEV (reference sequence).